One sample yielded the 23 T cell receptor beta chains listed below, sequenced in a study of blood T cell repertoires in COVID-19. Here immunoSEQ multiplex PCR was the method, and the copy in TCRdb shows in-frame clones only, minus some. There are some 150,000 clones in the sample; approximately 83% occur only once, and about 3.5% lies in the top ten. The sequencing input was peripheral blood. The origin of the receptors is a man between 65 and 85 years old with acute or convalescent COVID-19.

This clone was counted once. The V gene is TRBV5-1, the J gene TRBJ2-5, with 8 positions matching TRBD2. The J segment lost 5 bases and the V segment lost 2 bases, leaving 8 bases of the junction unmatched. CDR1 SGHRS and CDR2 YFSETQ come from the germline V gene. This CDR3 spans 15 amino acids. CDR3 in amino acids: CASSFRAGGDETQYF. Written as DNA, the CDR3 is TGCGCCAGCAGCTTCCGCGCGGGAGGCGACGAGACCCAGTACTTC.

In DNA form, the CDR3 reads TGTGCCAGCAGTGATGCCCCCGGTTCCTCCTACGAGCAGTACTTC. It encodes CASSDAPGSSYEQYF. This chain uses TRBV2 with TRBJ2-7, with D hard to call. The CDR3 is 15 residues long. Germline values: CDR1 SNHLY, CDR2 FYNNEI. Trimming took off 3 bases at V and 0 bases at J, with 12 bases between the two ends.

The chain joins TRBV27 to TRBJ2-4; 12 nucleotides line up with TRBD2. Germline lookup yields CDR1 MNHEY and CDR2 SMNVEV (reference sequence). The V gene end was trimmed by 6 bases and the J gene end by 7 bases; junction bases not matched to a gene: 1. The CDR3 covers 13 residues. The CDR3 coding sequence is TGTGCCAGCAGAGGGACTAGCGGGAACATTCAGTACTTC. This gives the protein CASRGTSGNIQYF.

The CDR3 bases are TGTGCCAGCAGTTTAAGAGGGCGAACCTACGAGCAGTACTTC. Residues: CASSLRGRTYEQYF. The rearrangement joins TRBV28 to TRBJ2-7, with D maybe TRBD2 (5 bases). The CDR3 extends over 14 amino acids. CDR1 is MDHEN and CDR2 is SYDVKM in the germline V gene. V was trimmed by 2 bases and J by 2 bases, leaving 10 bases between them.

The chain carries TRBV24-1 and TRBJ2-3; TRBD1 matches at 10 bases. V gave up 4 bases and J gave up 1 base; unmatched junction bases: 16. Germline V gene sequence: CDR1 KGHDR, CDR2 SFDVKD. There are 20 residues in the CDR3. The CDR3 coding sequence is TGTGCCACCAGTGACCCTATGGACAGGGGGGGAACCGGTGGCACAGATACGCAGTATTTT. Its translation: CATSDPMDRGGTGGTDTQYF.

This sequence joins TRBV6-6 and TRBJ1-4; 8 bases fit TRBD1. The length of the CDR3 is 15 residues. V lost 0 bases, J lost 8 bases, and 5 bases stayed unmatched. From germline, CDR1 is MNHNY and CDR2 SVGAGI (reference sequence). In DNA form, the CDR3 reads TGTGCCAGCAGTTACTCAGGACAGGGAAACGAAAAACTGTTTTTT. It encodes CASSYSGQGNEKLFF.

The chain joins TRBV5-1 to TRBJ2-7; 8 bases agree with TRBD1. J gave up 7 bases and V 4 bases, and 4 bases lay outside the gene matches. In germline, CDR1 is SGHRS, CDR2 YFSETQ. The CDR3 runs to 12 residues. CDR3 in amino acids: CASSGTGGEQYF. The CDR3, as DNA: TGCGCCAGCAGCGGTACAGGGGGTGAGCAGTACTTC. Using reference TRBV5-1 and TRBJ2-7 for the parts outside the CDR3, the full variable domain is KAGVTQTPRYLIKTRGQQVTLSCSPISGHRSVSWYQQTPGQGLQFLFEYFSETQRNKGNFPGRFSGRQFSNSRSEMNVSTLELGDSALYLCASSGTGGEQYFGPGTRLTVT.

The chain joins TRBV21-1 to TRBJ1-3. TRBV21-1 counts as a pseudogene. The CDR3 spans 17 residues. CDR3 in amino acids: CASSKDRVGSSGNTIYF. The CDR3 DNA follows: TGTGCCAGCAGCAAAGATAGGGTTGGGAGCTCTGGAAACACCATATATTTT.

V gene TRBV6-6 combines with J gene TRBJ2-7, with D perhaps TRBD1 (12 bases). Germline V gene data show CDR1 as MNHNY and CDR2 as SVGAGI (reference sequence). The CDR3 sequence is 19 residues long. V lost 5 bases, J lost 5 bases, and 31 bases lay in between. DNA for the CDR3: TGTGCCAGCAGTCACGGGGACAGGGGGCGACTAGCGGGAATCAACGAGCAGTACTTC. The encoded protein is CASSHGDRGRLAGINEQYF.

This rearrangement joins TRBV7-9 to TRBJ1-3, with 7 bases identical to TRBD1. V shed 2 bases and J 2 bases; nucleotides not matched to a gene: 3. CDR1 and CDR2 from the germline V gene are SEHNR and FQNEAQ (reference sequence). This CDR3 comprises 15 residues. CDR3 loop: CASSLWRGPGNTIYF. In DNA form, the CDR3 reads TGTGCCAGCAGCTTATGGAGGGGGCCTGGAAACACCATATATTTT.

This clone was picked up a small number of times. This chain uses TRBV3-1 (or the pseudogene TRBV3-2) with TRBJ2-1; unclear D gene. Germline V lookup: CDR1 LGHDT, CDR2 YNNKEL (reference sequence). The V gene lost 0 bases and the J gene lost 0 bases, with 6 bases spanning the gap. The CDR3 is 15 amino acids. Here the CDR3 reads CASSQEAASYNEQFF. In nucleotides, the CDR3 is TGTGCCAGCAGCCAAGAGGCGGCCTCCTACAATGAGCAGTTCTTC.

The J gene is TRBJ1-5, the V gene TRBV7-2, with D perhaps TRBD1 (5 bases). Germline-derived CDR1 and CDR2 are SGHTA and FQGNSA. The length of the CDR3 is 15 residues. V gave up 2 bases and J gave up 3 bases, with 11 bases separating them. CDR3 sequence reads: CASSLTGDSNQPQHF. The CDR3 DNA reads as TGTGCCAGCAGCTTAACGGGGGATTCCAATCAGCCCCAGCATTTT.

The rearrangement links TRBV3-1 (or the pseudogene TRBV3-2) to TRBJ1-4; 9 bases match TRBD1. The CDR3 consists of 14 residues. Germline V gene data show CDR1 as LGHDT and CDR2 as YNNKEL (reference sequence). The V segment lost 6 bases and the J segment 5 bases; nucleotides outside the gene matches: 4. The CDR3 loop reads CASRPGQGNEKLFF. The DNA of the CDR3 is TGTGCCAGCAGACCGGGACAGGGAAATGAAAAACTGTTTTTT.

CDR3 sequence: CASSRDRGAHSSTDTQYF. DNA of the CDR3: TGTGCCAGTAGTAGAGACAGGGGGGCCCACTCTAGCACAGATACGCAGTATTTT. This chain links TRBV19 with TRBJ2-3, with 9 bases identical to TRBD1. The CDR3 is 18 amino acids. Trimming at V came to 4 bases and at J to 0 bases, leaving 11 bases not matched to a gene. Germline V gives CDR1 LNHDA, CDR2 SQIVND (reference sequence).

V and J are TRBV7-2 and TRBJ2-1; 8 nucleotides align to TRBD1. Per germline, CDR1 SGHTA and CDR2 FQGNSA. The CDR3 spans 14 residues. Trimming cost V 0 bases and J 10 bases; bases outside gene matches: 5. In DNA, the CDR3 is TGTGCCAGCAGCTTAGCTCAGGGGGCTGGGGAGCAGTTCTTC. It yields the protein CASSLAQGAGEQFF.

The V call is TRBV19, the J call TRBJ2-5; 8 nucleotides match TRBD2. The CDR3 runs to 15 residues. Germline CDR1 and CDR2: LNHDA and SQIVND (reference sequence). V shed 3 bases, J shed 5 bases, and the junction held 8 bases outside the gene matches. DNA for the CDR3: TGTGCCAGTAGTATTTTGGGACTAGGGGCGGAGACCCAGTACTTC. It specifies CASSILGLGAETQYF.

This clone occurred a few times. V and J are TRBV9 and TRBJ2-2; D gene unclear. The CDR3 is 15 residues long. The germline V and J ends were trimmed by 0 bases and 0 bases, with 6 bases remaining between them. Germline CDR1 SGDLS, CDR2 YYNGEE. CDR3 in amino acids: CASSVASTNTGELFF. CDR3 DNA sequence: TGTGCCAGCAGCGTAGCAAGCACGAACACCGGGGAGCTGTTTTTT.

The chain combines TRBV5-8 with TRBJ2-3; 7 bases match TRBD1. From germline, CDR1 is SGHTS and CDR2 YDEGEE. This CDR3 is 15 amino acids long. V lost 7 bases to trimming and J lost 2 bases; unmatched junction nucleotides: 10. CDR3 sequence: CASVGLTGPTDTQYF. The DNA for the CDR3 is TGTGCCAGCGTAGGCTTGACAGGGCCCACAGATACGCAGTATTTT.

J is TRBJ2-1 and V is TRBV5-1; 8 nucleotides align to TRBD2. The CDR3 is 18 residues long. Germline V gene lookup returns CDR1 SGHRS and CDR2 YFSETQ. With V trimmed by 3 bases and J by 8 bases, 19 bases remained unmatched. The CDR3 protein is CASSWWGILAVGSDEQFF. In DNA form, the CDR3 reads TGCGCCAGCAGCTGGTGGGGCATACTAGCGGTAGGTTCGGATGAGCAGTTCTTC.

V and J are TRBV6-5 and TRBJ2-6, with no clear D. The CDR3 has 15 residues. Trimming shortened V by 4 bases and J by 2 bases, and 9 bases separated the two germline ends. Per the germline V gene, CDR1 is MNHEY and CDR2 is SVGAGI. The CDR3 spells CASSWSRTGANVLTF. The CDR3 DNA reads as TGTGCCAGCAGTTGGAGCCGCACTGGGGCCAACGTCCTGACTTTC.

V usage is TRBV6-5 and J usage is TRBJ1-2; D unresolved. Trimming left V 2 bases short and J 0 bases short, with 7 bases between. There are 14 residues in the CDR3. Germline assignment: CDR1 MNHEY and CDR2 SVGAGI. CDR3 in amino acids: CASSYNVANYGYTF. DNA for the CDR3: TGTGCCAGCAGTTACAACGTAGCTAACTATGGCTACACCTTC.

The chain carries TRBV3-1 (or the pseudogene TRBV3-2) and TRBJ2-3; 8 bases are shared with TRBD2. The CDR3 length is 17 residues. Trimming took 5 bases from V and 0 from J; bases not matched to a gene: 10. Germline V gives CDR1 LGHDT, CDR2 YNNKEL (reference sequence). CDR3 coding DNA: TGTGCCAGCAGCAACCCCTTTAGCGGGATCAGCACAGATACGCAGTATTTT. This encodes CASSNPFSGISTDTQYF.

The chain combines TRBV19 with TRBJ1-2, with D possibly matching TRBD1 (6 bases). CDR3 length: 17 amino acids. The V and J ends lost 2 bases and 4 bases respectively, with 20 bases between them. Germline CDR1 LNHDA, CDR2 SQIVND (reference sequence). DNA of the CDR3: TGTGCCAGTAGTATACCCGGACAGTTCACCGAGGCCTATGGCTACACCTTC. Translated, it gives CASSIPGQFTEAYGYTF.